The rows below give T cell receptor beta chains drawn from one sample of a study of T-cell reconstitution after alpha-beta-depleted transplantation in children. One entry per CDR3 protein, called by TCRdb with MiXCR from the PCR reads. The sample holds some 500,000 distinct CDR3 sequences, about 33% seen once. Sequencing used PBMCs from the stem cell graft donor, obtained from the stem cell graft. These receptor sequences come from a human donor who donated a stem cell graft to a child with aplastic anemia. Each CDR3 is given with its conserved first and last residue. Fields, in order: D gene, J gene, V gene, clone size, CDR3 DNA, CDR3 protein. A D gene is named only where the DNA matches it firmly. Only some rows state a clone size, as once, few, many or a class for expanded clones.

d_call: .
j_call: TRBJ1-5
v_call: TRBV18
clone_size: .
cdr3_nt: TGTGCCAGCTCCCACCAGACCGGGCAAGGATACAATCAGCCCCAGCATTTT
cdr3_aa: CASSHQTGQGYNQPQHF

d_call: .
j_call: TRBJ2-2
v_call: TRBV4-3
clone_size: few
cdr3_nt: TGCGCCAGCAGCCAAGTACGACGGACAGATAACACCGGGGAGCTGTTTTTT
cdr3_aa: CASSQVRRTDNTGELFF

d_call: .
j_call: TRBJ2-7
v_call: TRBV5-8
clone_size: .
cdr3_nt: TGTGCCAGCAGCAGACGTGGGGAGTACTTC
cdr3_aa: CASSRRGEYF

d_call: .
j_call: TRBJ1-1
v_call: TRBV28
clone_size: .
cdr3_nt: TGTGCCAGCAAACAGATGAACACTGAAGCTTTCTTT
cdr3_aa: CASKQMNTEAFF

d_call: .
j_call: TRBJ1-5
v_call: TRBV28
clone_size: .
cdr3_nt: TGTGCCAGCAGGGGCTCGCGGTGGGGGAGCAATCAGCCCCAGCATTTT
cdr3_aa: CASRGSRWGSNQPQHF

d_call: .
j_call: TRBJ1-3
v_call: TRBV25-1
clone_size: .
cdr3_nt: TGTGCCAGCAGTGTCTCAGGAGCTGGAAACACCATATATTTT
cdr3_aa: CASSVSGAGNTIYF

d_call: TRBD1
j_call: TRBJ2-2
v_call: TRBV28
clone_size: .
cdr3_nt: TGTGCCAGCAGTGTAAAAACAGGGGTCCCCGGGGAGCTGTTTTTT
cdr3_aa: CASSVKTGVPGELFF

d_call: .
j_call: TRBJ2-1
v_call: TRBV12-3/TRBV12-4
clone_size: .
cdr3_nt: TGTGCCAGCAGGATTAATTTTGAGCAGTTCTTC
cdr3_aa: CASRINFEQFF

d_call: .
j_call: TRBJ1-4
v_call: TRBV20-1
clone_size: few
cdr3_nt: TGCAGTGCTCAGACTGATGAAAAACTGTTTTTT
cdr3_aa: CSAQTDEKLFF

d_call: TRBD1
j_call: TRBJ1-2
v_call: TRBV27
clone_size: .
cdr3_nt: TGTGCCAGCAGTCCCTCGGACAGGCCCCCTAACTATGGCTACACCTTC
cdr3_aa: CASSPSDRPPNYGYTF

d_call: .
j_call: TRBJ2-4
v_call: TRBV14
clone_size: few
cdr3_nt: TGTGCCAGCAGCCAAGGTTGGGAGTTAAACATTCAGTACTTC
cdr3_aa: CASSQGWELNIQYF

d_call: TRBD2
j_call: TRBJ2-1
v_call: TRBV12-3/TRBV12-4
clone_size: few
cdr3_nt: TGTGCCAGCAGTTTCCCTAAGGCGGGAGGGACGGATGAGCAGTTCTTC
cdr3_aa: CASSFPKAGGTDEQFF

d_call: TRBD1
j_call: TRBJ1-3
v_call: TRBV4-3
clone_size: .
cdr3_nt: TGCGCCAGCAGCCAAGGGACAGGGACGAGCTCTGGAAACACCATATATTTT
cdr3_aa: CASSQGTGTSSGNTIYF

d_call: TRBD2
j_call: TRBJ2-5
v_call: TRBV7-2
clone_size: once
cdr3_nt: TGTGCCAGCAGCAGGGAGCGGGAGAGGGGCCAAGAGACCCAGTACTTC
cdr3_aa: CASSRERERGQETQYF

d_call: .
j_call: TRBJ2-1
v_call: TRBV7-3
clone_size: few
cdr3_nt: TGTGCCAGCAGCCAGGGTCCCTCCTACAATGAGCAGTTCTTC
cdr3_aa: CASSQGPSYNEQFF

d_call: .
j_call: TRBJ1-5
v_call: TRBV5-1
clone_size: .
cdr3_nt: TGCGCCAGCAGTTCCGACGGGACGGGGGGTCAGCCCCAGCATTTT
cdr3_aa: CASSSDGTGGQPQHF

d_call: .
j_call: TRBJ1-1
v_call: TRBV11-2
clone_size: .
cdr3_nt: TGTGCCAGCAGCCACGACCTAACTGAAGCTTTCTTT
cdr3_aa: CASSHDLTEAFF

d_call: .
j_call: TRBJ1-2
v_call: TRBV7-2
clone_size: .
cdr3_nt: TGTGCCAGCGGCTGGGGAGGACTCCCGAGTTCTAACTATGGCTACACCTTC
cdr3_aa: CASGWGGLPSSNYGYTF

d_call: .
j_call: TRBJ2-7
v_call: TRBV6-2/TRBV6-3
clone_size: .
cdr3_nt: TGTGCCAGCACGGACGCGGGGGCTTCCTACGAGCAGTACTTC
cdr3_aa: CASTDAGASYEQYF

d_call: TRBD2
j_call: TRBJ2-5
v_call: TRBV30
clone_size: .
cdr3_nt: TGTGCCTGGGGGACTAGCGGGAGACAGACCCAGTACTTC
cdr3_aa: CAWGTSGRQTQYF

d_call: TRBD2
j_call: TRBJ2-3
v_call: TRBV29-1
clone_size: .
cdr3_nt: TGCAGCGTTGACCCGGGACTAGCGGGATCCACAGATACGCAGTATTTT
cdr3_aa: CSVDPGLAGSTDTQYF

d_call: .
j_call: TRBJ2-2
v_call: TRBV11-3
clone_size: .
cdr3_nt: TGTGCCAGCAGTGGTGAGGGAACGAACACCGGGGAGCTGTTTTTT
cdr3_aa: CASSGEGTNTGELFF

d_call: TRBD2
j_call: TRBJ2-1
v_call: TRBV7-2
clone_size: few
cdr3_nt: TGTGCCAGCAGCTTTTCTAGCGGGAGGGGTGAGCAGTTCTTC
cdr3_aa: CASSFSSGRGEQFF

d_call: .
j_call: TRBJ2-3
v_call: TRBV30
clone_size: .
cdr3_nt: TGTGCCTGGGGGGATGGGGATACGCAGTATTTT
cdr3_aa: CAWGDGDTQYF

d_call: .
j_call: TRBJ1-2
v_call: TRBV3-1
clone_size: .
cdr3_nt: TGTGCCAGCAGCCCTGAACCGAGAGGAGGCTACACCTTC
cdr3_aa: CASSPEPRGGYTF

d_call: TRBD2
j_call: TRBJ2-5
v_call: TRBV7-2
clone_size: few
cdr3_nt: TGTGCCAGCAGCCAAAATAGGGCTAGCGGGATGCAAGAGACCCAGTACTTC
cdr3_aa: CASSQNRASGMQETQYF

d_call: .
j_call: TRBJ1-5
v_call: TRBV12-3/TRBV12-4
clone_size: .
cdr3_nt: TGTGCCAGCAGTTTAGATTATCAGCCCCAGCATTTT
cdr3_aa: CASSLDYQPQHF

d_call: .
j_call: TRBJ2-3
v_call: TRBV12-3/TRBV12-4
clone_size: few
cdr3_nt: TGTGCCAGCAGTACGGATCCCTATAGGGCCTATTTT
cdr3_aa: CASSTDPYRAYF

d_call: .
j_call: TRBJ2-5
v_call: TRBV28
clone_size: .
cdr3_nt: TGTGCCAGCACCCAACCGGGAAGCCAAGAGACCCAGTACTTC
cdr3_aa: CASTQPGSQETQYF

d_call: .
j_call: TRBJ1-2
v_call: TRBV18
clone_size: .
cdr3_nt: TGTGCCAGCTCACCGATACAGGGAGGGAACTATGGCTACACCTTC
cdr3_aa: CASSPIQGGNYGYTF

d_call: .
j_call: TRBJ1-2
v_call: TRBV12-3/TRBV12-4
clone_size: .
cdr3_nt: TGTGCCAGCACCAAGCAGGGTTTTCCCGATGGCTACACCTTC
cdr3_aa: CASTKQGFPDGYTF

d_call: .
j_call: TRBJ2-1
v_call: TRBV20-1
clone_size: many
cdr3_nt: TGCAGTGCTAGAGATCTGATGACTAATAACTACAATGAGCAGTTCTTC
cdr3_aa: CSARDLMTNNYNEQFF

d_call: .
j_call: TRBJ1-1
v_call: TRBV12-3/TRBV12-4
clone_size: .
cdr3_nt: TGTGCCAGCAGGGGCTCAGGGCGCACTGAAGCTTTCTTT
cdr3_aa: CASRGSGRTEAFF

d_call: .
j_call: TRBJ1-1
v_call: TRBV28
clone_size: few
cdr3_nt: TGTGCCAGCAGTTTATCACTGCCGAACACTGAAGCTTTCTTT
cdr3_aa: CASSLSLPNTEAFF

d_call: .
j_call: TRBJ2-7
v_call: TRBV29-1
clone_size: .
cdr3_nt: TGCAGCGTTGAAGTTAGGCTATCAAGCTCCTACGAGCAGTACTTC
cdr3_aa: CSVEVRLSSSYEQYF

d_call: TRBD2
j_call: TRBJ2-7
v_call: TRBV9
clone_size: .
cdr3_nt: TGTGCCAGCAGCGGGGGACTATCCTCTGGGTACGAGCAGTACTTC
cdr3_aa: CASSGGLSSGYEQYF

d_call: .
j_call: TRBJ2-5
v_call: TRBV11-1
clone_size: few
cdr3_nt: TGTGCCAGCAGCCCGGAGGGGGCGCGGGGAGAGACCCAGTACTTC
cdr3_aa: CASSPEGARGETQYF

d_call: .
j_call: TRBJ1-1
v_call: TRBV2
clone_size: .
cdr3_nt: TGTGCCAGCCTATACAACCCGAACACTGAAGCTTTCTTT
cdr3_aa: CASLYNPNTEAFF

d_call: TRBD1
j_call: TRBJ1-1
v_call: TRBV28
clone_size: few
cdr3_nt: TGTGCCAGCAGCCCCGAACAGGGGGCGCGGACTGAAGCTTTCTTT
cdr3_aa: CASSPEQGARTEAFF

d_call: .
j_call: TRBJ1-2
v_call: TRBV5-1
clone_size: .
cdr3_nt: TGCGCCAGCAGCGGTACAGGGCTCCCTACCCTTGGCTACACCTTC
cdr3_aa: CASSGTGLPTLGYTF

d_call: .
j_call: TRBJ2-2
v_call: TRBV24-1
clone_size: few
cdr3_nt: TGTGCCACCAGTGAGGCAGAACTGAACACCGGGGAGCTGTTTTTT
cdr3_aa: CATSEAELNTGELFF

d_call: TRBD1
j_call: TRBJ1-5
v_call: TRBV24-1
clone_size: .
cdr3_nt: TGTGCCACCAGTGATTTTGGGCAGGGGGGCAATCAGCCCCAGCATTTT
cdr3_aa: CATSDFGQGGNQPQHF

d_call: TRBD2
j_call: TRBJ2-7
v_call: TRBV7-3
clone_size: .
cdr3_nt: TGTGCCAGCACCGCCGGGGGACTAACCTACGAGCAGTACTTC
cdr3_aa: CASTAGGLTYEQYF

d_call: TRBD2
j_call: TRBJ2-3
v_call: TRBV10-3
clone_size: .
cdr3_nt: TGTGCCATCAGTGACCCCGACTTGACTAGCGAATCCACAGATACGCAGTATTTT
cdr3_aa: CAISDPDLTSESTDTQYF

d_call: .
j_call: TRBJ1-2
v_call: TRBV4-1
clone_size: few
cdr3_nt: TGCGCCAGCAGCCAAGTTGAGGGGAACTATGGCTACACCTTC
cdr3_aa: CASSQVEGNYGYTF

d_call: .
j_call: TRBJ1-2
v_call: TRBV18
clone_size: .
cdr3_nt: TGTGCCAGCTCGGAACGGGGGGCAGTTAACTATGGCTACACCTTC
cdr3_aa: CASSERGAVNYGYTF

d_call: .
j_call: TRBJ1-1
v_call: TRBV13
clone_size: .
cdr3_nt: TGTGCCAGCAGCTTATCGGTTAGGGAGTTGGAAACTGAAGCTTTCTTT
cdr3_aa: CASSLSVRELETEAFF

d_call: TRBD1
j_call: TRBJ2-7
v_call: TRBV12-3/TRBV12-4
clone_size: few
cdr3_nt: TGTGCCAGCAAACGGGACAGGGGCCACGAGCAGTACTTC
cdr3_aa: CASKRDRGHEQYF